The next 19 T cell receptor beta chains were all read from a single sample in a study of T cell responses to AZD1222 COVID-19 vaccine. Assay: immunoSEQ multiplex PCR; the TCRdb copy retains only in-frame clones and omits some. In the table there are 150,000 to 200,000 clones, 85% to 95% of which are singletons. The sequencing here drew on peripheral blood, taken on day 0 of AZD1222 vaccination. The receptor set was obtained from an adult in good health.

The rearrangement joins TRBV20-1 to TRBJ2-7; D is unresolved. The V end was cut by 7 bases, the J end by 6 bases, with 4 bases between. The CDR3 spans 8 residues. The germline CDR1 and CDR2 sequences are DFQATT and SNEGSKA (reference sequence). The CDR3 nucleotides are TGCAGTGAGCGCGAGCAGTACTTC. It specifies CSEREQYF.

This clone is a singleton in its sample. CDR3: CASTLSEGNTIYF. The CDR3 bases are TGTGCCAGCACTCTATCGGAGGGAAACACCATATATTTT. V gene TRBV25-1 combines with J gene TRBJ1-3; D not resolved. The CDR3 has 13 amino acids. Trimming took 7 bases from V and 4 from J, leaving 11 bases between them. The V gene's germline CDR1 is MGHDK and CDR2 SYGVNS.

The chain employs TRBV7-9 and TRBJ2-7, with D tentatively TRBD2 (5 bases). Looked up from germline, CDR1 is SEHNR and CDR2 is FQNEAQ (reference sequence). The CDR3 covers 15 residues. The germline V and J ends were trimmed by 1 base and 3 bases, with 13 bases remaining between them. The CDR3 region is CASSLDPGTFYEQYF. Written as DNA, the CDR3 is TGTGCCAGCAGCTTAGATCCGGGAACGTTCTACGAGCAGTACTTC. Supplemented by reference TRBV7-9 and TRBJ2-7, the full variable domain reads DTGVSQNPRHKITKRGQNVTFRCDPISEHNRLYWYRQTLGQGPEFLTYFQNEAQLEKSRLLSDRFSAERPKGSFSTLEIQRTEQGDSAMYLCASSLDPGTFYEQYFGPGTRLTVT.

The chain has TRBV5-4 and TRBJ2-5, with D possibly called TRBD1 or TRBD2 (5 bases each). Germline V gene data show CDR1 as SGHNT and CDR2 as YYREEE (reference sequence). The CDR3 is 17 residues long. V lost 4 bases and J 2 bases, leaving 21 bases between the germline ends. CDR3 in DNA: TGTGCCAGCAGCCCATGGCTAGAGGGGCGCCGACAAGAGACCCAGTACTTC. Protein product: CASSPWLEGRRQETQYF.

J is TRBJ2-2 and V is TRBV6-2 or TRBV6-3; no firm D call. The CDR3 extends over 12 amino acids. V lost 6 bases and J 6 bases, leaving 8 bases between the germline ends. CDR1 and CDR2 from the germline V gene are MNHEY and SVGEGT. The DNA for the CDR3 is TGTGCCAGCAGCCCCTGGGCCGGGGAGCTGTTTTTT. Amino acids: CASSPWAGELFF.

The chain is built from TRBV2 and TRBJ2-1; no firm D call. The CDR3 runs to 16 residues. V shed 8 bases and J shed 3 bases, with 20 bases lying between them. Germline values: CDR1 SNHLY, CDR2 FYNNEI. The CDR3 loop reads CASRPRFATDYNEQFF. CDR3 sequence (DNA): TGTGCCAGCCGCCCCCGCTTTGCGACCGACTACAATGAGCAGTTCTTC.

The rearrangement links TRBV4-2 to TRBJ1-4; D perhaps matches TRBD1 (5 bases). V was clipped by 5 bases and J by 7 bases, with 17 bases between them. CDR1 LGHNA and CDR2 YNFKEQ come from the germline V gene. This CDR3 region has 15 residues. The DNA of the CDR3 is TGTGCCAGCAGCTCATCTCCCGCAAGGGGTGAAAAACTGTTTTTT. This sequence encodes CASSSSPARGEKLFF.

J is TRBJ1-1 and V is TRBV7-9; 7 bases map to TRBD1. CDR3 size: 14 residues. CDR1 is SEHNR, CDR2 FQNEAQ, per germline (reference sequence). J lost 7 bases, V lost 8 bases, and 13 bases had no gene match. CDR3 sequence (DNA): TGTGCCAGCCCCTCGTCACAGGGGACCAGTGAAGCTTTCTTT. It specifies CASPSSQGTSEAFF.

The chain uses TRBV18 and TRBJ2-3; 7 nucleotides match TRBD2. Per the germline V gene, CDR1 is KGHSH and CDR2 is LQKENI. Trimming at V came to 6 bases and at J to 6 bases, leaving 9 bases not matched to a gene. The CDR3 runs to 14 residues. The CDR3 nucleotides read TGTGCCAGCTCGCCCGGACTAGAGAAGGATACGCAGTATTTT. Protein sequence: CASSPGLEKDTQYF.

V and J are TRBV2 and TRBJ2-2; D is uncertain. Trimming cost V 4 bases and J 5 bases, with 8 bases left between them. The CDR3 contains 13 residues. Germline CDR1 and CDR2: SNHLY and FYNNEI. The CDR3 DNA reads as TGTGCCAGCAGTGTCCCTTTAACCGGGGAGCTGTTTTTT. It is translated as CASSVPLTGELFF.

V and J are TRBV7-9 and TRBJ1-6; possible D gene TRBD1, 6 bases. This CDR3 region has 13 residues. V lost 8 bases and J 7 bases, leaving 12 bases between the germline ends. Germline CDR1 reads SEHNR; CDR2 reads FQNEAQ (reference sequence). This CDR3 is CASQGMGNSPLHF. CDR3 DNA sequence: TGTGCCAGCCAGGGGATGGGAAATTCACCCCTCCACTTT.

The chain couples TRBV3-1 (or the pseudogene TRBV3-2) to TRBJ2-1; possible D gene TRBD1, 6 bases. The CDR3 consists of 16 residues. V was cut by 1 base and J by 5 bases, with 15 bases left in between. The germline gives CDR1 LGHDT, CDR2 YNNKEL (reference sequence). The CDR3 DNA reads as TGTGCCAGCAGCCAAGTGGCTGGGGGCCCAAACAATGAGCAGTTCTTC. Encoded protein: CASSQVAGGPNNEQFF.

This clone was picked up one time. The gene calls are TRBV27 and TRBJ1-2, with D perhaps TRBD1 (6 bases). V was trimmed by 2 bases and J by 4 bases, leaving 8 bases between them. CDR1 and CDR2 from the germline V gene are MNHEY and SMNVEV (reference sequence). The CDR3 covers 13 residues. The CDR3: CASSLQGFYGYTF. DNA of the CDR3: TGTGCCAGCAGTTTACAGGGGTTCTATGGCTACACCTTC.

The chain employs TRBV9 and TRBJ1-1; D may be TRBD1 (5 bases). This CDR3 has 13 residues. Germline CDR1 SGDLS, CDR2 YYNGEE. Trimming removed 0 bases from V and 6 bases from J, with 9 bases in between. CDR3 sequence (DNA): TGTGCCAGCAGCGTAGGGGTCAGGGCTGAAGCTTTCTTT. Encoded protein: CASSVGVRAEAFF.

This chain connects TRBV19 to TRBJ1-1, with D possibly being TRBD1 (5 bases). CDR1 is LNHDA, CDR2 SQIVND, per germline (reference sequence). The V and J ends lost 5 bases and 1 base respectively, with 20 bases between them. The CDR3 runs to 17 residues. CDR3 sequence reads: CASSSTPRRGENTEAFF. CDR3 coding DNA: TGTGCCAGTAGTTCCACACCCCGACGAGGGGAGAACACTGAAGCTTTCTTT.

The chain links TRBV14 to TRBJ1-5; D unresolved. Germline values: CDR1 SGHDN, CDR2 FVKESK. The V end was cut by 4 bases, the J end by 4 bases, with 8 bases between. This CDR3 is 13 amino acids long. The CDR3 region has the DNA TGTGCCAGCAGCCGCCAATCAAATCAGCCCCAGCATTTT. As protein: CASSRQSNQPQHF.

The J gene is TRBJ2-7, the V gene TRBV18; 7 bases align to TRBD2. Germline CDR1 is KGHSH and CDR2 is LQKENI. V was pared by 3 bases and J by 3 bases, with 8 bases of the junction left unmatched. The CDR3 covers 15 residues. In DNA form, the CDR3 reads TGTGCCAGCTCACCGACGGGAGGCGGTGGCTACGAGCAGTACTTC. Translated: CASSPTGGGGYEQYF.

V gene TRBV27 combines with J gene TRBJ1-4; the match to TRBD1 covers 8 bases. The V and J ends lost 2 bases and 8 bases, in that order; junction bases with no gene match: 4. Germline assignment: CDR1 MNHEY and CDR2 SMNVEV (reference sequence). The length of the CDR3 is 14 residues. The CDR3 protein is CASSLQGAGEKLFF. Written as DNA, the CDR3 is TGTGCCAGCAGTTTACAGGGGGCGGGAGAAAAACTGTTTTTT.

CDR3 protein: CASKMAVHSNQPQHF. The CDR3, as DNA: TGTGCCAGTAAGATGGCAGTTCATAGCAATCAGCCCCAGCATTTT. V and J are TRBV19 and TRBJ1-5; D is ambiguous. CDR3 length: 15 amino acids. From germline, CDR1 is LNHDA and CDR2 SQIVND (reference sequence). Between the trimmed V and J ends, which lost 7 bases and 0 bases, there was a span of 13 bases.